One and the same sample provided the 29 T cell receptor beta chains below, sequenced in a study of CD8 T cells in Susac syndrome. Reverse transcription of roughly 0.5 to 1 ug RNA was performed with random hexamers. Each CDR3 protein is one row after TCRdb ran MiXCR on the immunoSEQ multiplex PCR reads. In the table there are 150,000 or so distinct CDR3 sequences, about 95% of which are singletons. The sample was CD4+ T cells from PBMCs. These receptor sequences come from a human donor in good health.

This sequence joins TRBV20-1 and TRBJ2-2; tentatively, D is TRBD1 (5 bases). This CDR3 is built from 13 residues. Trimming shortened V by 3 bases and J by 4 bases, and 9 bases separated the two germline ends. CDR1 and CDR2 from the germline V gene are DFQATT and SNEGSKA (reference sequence). CDR3 loop: CSASRAFTGELFF. The CDR3 region has the DNA TGCAGTGCTAGCAGGGCCTTCACCGGGGAGCTGTTTTTT.

In its sample, this clonotype was seen once. This chain joins TRBV15 and TRBJ1-6, with 10 bases aligning to TRBD1. The junction had 11 bases not matched to a gene; V was cut back by 0 bases and J by 9 bases. This CDR3 contains 18 residues. Germline V lookup: CDR1 LNHNV, CDR2 YYDKDF (reference sequence). CDR3 region: CATSRDRTGTGDRSPLHF. The CDR3 DNA follows: TGTGCCACCAGCAGAGATAGGACGGGGACAGGGGATCGTTCACCCCTCCACTTT.

This chain joins TRBV20-1 and TRBJ2-1; 9 bases are shared with TRBD2. Germline CDR1 reads DFQATT; CDR2 reads SNEGSKA (reference sequence). After removal of 4 bases from V and 13 bases from J, the junction contained 8 bases not matched to a gene. This CDR3 is 12 amino acids long. In DNA form, the CDR3 reads TGCAGTGCTAAACTAACCGGGACTAGCCAGTTCTTC. Its translation is CSAKLTGTSQFF.

This chain uses TRBV7-3 with TRBJ2-1, with 7 bases identical to TRBD2. The V gene end was trimmed by 2 bases and the J gene end by 3 bases; junction bases not matched to a gene: 4. CDR1 is SGHTA and CDR2 is FQGTGA in the germline V gene. This CDR3 has 15 residues. In DNA, the CDR3 is TGTGCCAGCAGCTTATTCGGCGGGGGCTACAATGAGCAGTTCTTC. Protein sequence: CASSLFGGGYNEQFF.

The V call is TRBV9, the J call TRBJ2-2; D might be TRBD2 (5 bases). Germline V gives CDR1 SGDLS, CDR2 YYNGEE. V gave up 0 bases and J gave up 1 base, with 7 bases separating them. This CDR3 has 15 residues. The DNA of the CDR3 is TGTGCCAGCAGCGTAGTTGGAGGGAACACCGGGGAGCTGTTTTTT. It specifies CASSVVGGNTGELFF.

In DNA form, the CDR3 reads TGTGCCAGCAGCTTGAGCGCCGGAGACACCGGGGAGCTGTTTTTT. Encoded protein: CASSLSAGDTGELFF. This chain connects TRBV7-9 to TRBJ2-2, with unresolved D. This CDR3 spans 15 amino acids. The V and J ends lost 3 bases and 3 bases respectively, with 11 bases between them. Per the germline V gene, CDR1 is SEHNR and CDR2 is FQNEAQ (reference sequence).

This clonotype was picked up a small number of times. The CDR3 DNA reads TGTGCCAGCAGTTGGACGGGTTCCTACGAGCAGTACTTC. Its protein product is CASSWTGSYEQYF. The V call is TRBV12-3 or TRBV12-4, the J call TRBJ2-7, with D unresolved. The V end was cut by 4 bases, the J end by 1 base, with 8 bases between. The CDR3 extends over 13 amino acids.

This chain links TRBV2 with TRBJ2-7, with 7 bases fitting TRBD1. The CDR3 runs 13 residues. The trim removed 7 bases at V and 3 bases at J, leaving 6 bases unmatched. CDR1 and CDR2 (germline): SNHLY, FYNNEI. The CDR3 region has the DNA TGTGCCAGCACCGGGACAGCGAACTACGAGCAGTACTTC. It specifies CASTGTANYEQYF. Filled out from reference TRBV2 and TRBJ2-7, the complete variable domain reads EPEVTQTPSHQVTQMGQEVILRCVPISNHLYFYWYRQILGQKVEFLVSFYNNEISEKSEIFDDQFSVERPDGSNFTLKIRSTKLEDSAMYFCASTGTANYEQYFGPGTRLTVT.

This chain connects TRBV19 to TRBJ2-7; D is unresolved. This CDR3 is built from 11 residues. V was trimmed by 5 bases and J by 5 bases, leaving 7 bases between them. Per the germline V gene, CDR1 is LNHDA and CDR2 is SQIVND (reference sequence). The CDR3 DNA reads as TGTGCCAGTAGTCAGGCCGACGAGCAGTACTTC. This gives the protein CASSQADEQYF.

V and J are TRBV9 and TRBJ1-6; D not certain. The V gene lost 3 bases and the J gene lost 5 bases, with 9 bases spanning the gap. This CDR3 region has 14 residues. Germline V lookup: CDR1 SGDLS, CDR2 YYNGEE. The CDR3 sequence is CASSADPNNSPLHF. In DNA, the CDR3 is TGTGCCAGCAGCGCGGACCCCAATAATTCACCCCTCCACTTT.

V gene TRBV7-3 combines with J gene TRBJ2-3; no clear D. Trimming took 5 bases from V and 5 from J, leaving 14 bases between them. CDR3 length: 14 residues. Germline V CDR1 and CDR2: SGHTA, FQGTGA. Here the CDR3 reads CASSPHSAEDTQYF. CDR3 in DNA: TGTGCCAGCAGCCCACACTCGGCAGAAGATACGCAGTATTTT. Based on the CDR3 plus reference TRBV7-3 and TRBJ2-3, the full variable domain is GAGVSQTPSNKVTEKGKYVELRCDPISGHTALYWYRQSLGQGPEFLIYFQGTGAADDSGLPNDRFFAVRPEGSVSTLKIQRTERGDSAVYLCASSPHSAEDTQYFGPGTRLTVL.

The chain combines TRBV6-1 with TRBJ1-2, with a tentative D call TRBD1 (5 bases). This CDR3 contains 13 residues. Germline V gene lookup returns CDR1 MNHNS and CDR2 SASEGT. V was shortened by 6 bases and J by 5 bases, with 13 bases between the two germline ends. DNA for the CDR3: TGTGCCAGCAGAGACTTGGGGGGGTATGGCTACACCTTC. Protein product: CASRDLGGYGYTF.

In DNA, the CDR3 is TGTGCCAGCAGTTACCCTAGCGGGGGGACTTACAATGAGCAGTTCTTC. Amino acids: CASSYPSGGTYNEQFF. This chain joins TRBV6-2 or TRBV6-3 and TRBJ2-1, with TRBD2 matching 11 bases. The germline V gene has CDR1 MNHEY and CDR2 SVGEGT. The CDR3 loop spans 16 amino acids. V shed 2 bases, J shed 4 bases, and the junction held 4 bases outside the gene matches.

This chain uses TRBV6-1 with TRBJ1-6; possibly TRBD1 for D (6 bases). V lost 5 bases and J lost 6, with 17 bases in between. The CDR3 covers 16 residues. The germline gives CDR1 MNHNS, CDR2 SASEGT. The DNA of the CDR3 is TGTGCCAGCAGTCTGAATTACGGACAGTCTAATTCACCCCTCCACTTT. Translated, it gives CASSLNYGQSNSPLHF.

The J gene is TRBJ2-7, the V gene TRBV28; D not certain. The germline V gene has CDR1 MDHEN and CDR2 SYDVKM. The CDR3 runs to 11 residues. The V and J ends lost 7 bases and 4 bases respectively, with 8 bases between them. The CDR3 nucleotides read TGTGCCAGCACTTACGGTTACGAGCAGTACTTC. Translating gives CASTYGYEQYF.

V gene TRBV18 combines with J gene TRBJ2-3, with D tentatively TRBD1 (6 bases). V gave up 0 bases and J gave up 3 bases, with 13 bases separating them. The CDR3 is 16 residues long. CDR1 and CDR2 (germline): KGHSH, LQKENI. For the CDR3, the DNA is TGTGCCAGCTCACCACCGGCAACAGGGTCTACAGATACGCAGTATTTT. This encodes CASSPPATGSTDTQYF.

CDR3 sequence reads: CASSQATSTGYGYTF. CDR3 DNA sequence: TGCGCCAGCAGCCAAGCAACATCGACAGGGTATGGCTACACCTTC. The gene calls are TRBV4-3 and TRBJ1-2; TRBD1 aligns across 7 bases. The CDR3 consists of 15 residues. V lost 1 base and J lost 5; bases outside the gene matches: 7. Germline lookup yields CDR1 LGHNA and CDR2 YSLEER.

This rearrangement joins TRBV12-3 or TRBV12-4 to TRBJ2-3; unclear D gene. The germline V and J ends were trimmed by 6 bases and 0 bases, with 10 bases remaining between them. The CDR3 runs to 14 residues. The CDR3 nucleotides read TGTGCCAGCAGAACTATGGCTAGCACAGATACGCAGTATTTT. This translates into CASRTMASTDTQYF.

This clonotype was found once. The J gene is TRBJ1-5, the V gene TRBV28; D gene ambiguous. Germline assignment: CDR1 MDHEN and CDR2 SYDVKM. Deletions cut 6 bases from V and 6 bases from J, with 9 bases between. The CDR3 covers 12 residues. The CDR3 here is CASSVLFQPQHF. The DNA for the CDR3 is TGTGCCAGCAGCGTCCTTTTTCAGCCCCAGCATTTT.

V gene TRBV6-2 or TRBV6-3 combines with J gene TRBJ2-6, with D hard to call. The V gene lost 8 bases and the J gene lost 0 bases, with 5 bases spanning the gap. There are 13 residues in the CDR3. Germline CDR1 is MNHEY and CDR2 is SVGEGT. DNA for the CDR3: TGTGCCAGCGGTCCCTCTGGGGCCAACGTCCTGACTTTC. This translates into CASGPSGANVLTF.

This sequence joins TRBV4-2 and TRBJ2-7; 9 nucleotides match TRBD1. The CDR3 loop spans 15 amino acids. The V segment lost 4 bases and the J segment 1 base; nucleotides outside the gene matches: 5. The germline gives CDR1 LGHNA, CDR2 YNFKEQ. CDR3 protein: CASSLRDRESYEQYF. The CDR3, as DNA: TGTGCCAGCAGCCTCCGGGACAGGGAATCCTACGAGCAGTACTTC.

This clonotype was seen once. The gene calls are TRBV6-5 and TRBJ2-7; D is perhaps TRBD1 (6 bases). V shed 6 bases and J shed 6 bases, with 21 bases lying between them. CDR3 length: 15 residues. The V gene's germline CDR1 is MNHEY and CDR2 SVGAGI. CDR3 amino acids: CASRGMPGTGPEQYF. The CDR3 region has the DNA TGTGCCAGCAGGGGGATGCCGGGCACAGGGCCCGAGCAGTACTTC.

The CDR3 sequence: CASSPRVRGSSGANVLTF. The DNA for the CDR3 is TGTGCCAGCAGTCCCCGAGTCCGAGGCAGCTCTGGGGCCAACGTCCTGACTTTC. The chain joins TRBV12-3 or TRBV12-4 to TRBJ2-6; D is uncertain. CDR3 size: 18 residues. The V end lost 5 bases, the J end lost 0 bases, and 17 bases lay between the germline ends.

V and J are TRBV20-1 and TRBJ1-1; 7 positions agree with TRBD1. J gave up 5 bases and V 6 bases, and 12 bases lay outside the gene matches. The V gene's germline CDR1 is DFQATT and CDR2 SNEGSKA (reference sequence). This CDR3 has 14 residues. Here the CDR3 DNA reads TGCAGTGCGAGTACCGACAGGGATCTTACTGAAGCTTTCTTT. It specifies CSASTDRDLTEAFF.

The rearrangement joins TRBV20-1 to TRBJ2-1; D call uncertain. The CDR3 has 12 amino acids. The germline V and J ends were trimmed by 0 bases and 8 bases, with 8 bases remaining between them. Germline V lookup: CDR1 DFQATT, CDR2 SNEGSKA (reference sequence). DNA of the CDR3: TGCAGTGCTAGAGATATGCCCGATGAGCAGTTCTTC. Its translation is CSARDMPDEQFF.

The genes are TRBV20-1 and TRBJ1-5; TRBD1 aligns across 7 bases. The CDR3 contains 15 residues. The germline gives CDR1 DFQATT, CDR2 SNEGSKA (reference sequence). V shed 4 bases, J shed 2 bases, and the junction held 8 bases outside the gene matches. CDR3 residues: CSATPGGSGNQPQHF. The CDR3 DNA reads TGCAGTGCTACCCCAGGGGGTAGCGGCAATCAGCCCCAGCATTTT.

The V call is TRBV2, the J call TRBJ1-1; maybe TRBD1 (6 bases). CDR1 SNHLY and CDR2 FYNNEI come from the germline V gene. V lost 2 bases, J lost 0 bases, and 7 bases lay in between. The CDR3 sequence is 14 residues long. The CDR3 region has the DNA TGTGCCAGCAGTGAACAGGGGCTGAACACTGAAGCTTTCTTT. Translating it yields CASSEQGLNTEAFF.

This chain uses TRBV4-3 with TRBJ1-2, with D unresolved. CDR3 size: 15 residues. With 1 base removed from V and 6 bases from J, the gap between germline ends came to 15 bases. Germline CDR1 is LGHNA and CDR2 is YSLEER. The chain's CDR3 is CASSQVSPGVDGYTF. In DNA form, the CDR3 reads TGCGCCAGCAGCCAAGTATCTCCCGGGGTCGATGGCTACACCTTC.

This sequence joins TRBV20-1 and TRBJ1-6; perhaps TRBD1 as D (6 bases). The CDR3 has 14 amino acids. The germline gives CDR1 DFQATT, CDR2 SNEGSKA (reference sequence). Trimming removed 0 bases at V and 6 bases at J, with 9 bases between. For the CDR3, the DNA is TGCAGTGCTAGAGATACCAGGGGTAATTCACCCCTCCACTTT. It is translated as CSARDTRGNSPLHF.